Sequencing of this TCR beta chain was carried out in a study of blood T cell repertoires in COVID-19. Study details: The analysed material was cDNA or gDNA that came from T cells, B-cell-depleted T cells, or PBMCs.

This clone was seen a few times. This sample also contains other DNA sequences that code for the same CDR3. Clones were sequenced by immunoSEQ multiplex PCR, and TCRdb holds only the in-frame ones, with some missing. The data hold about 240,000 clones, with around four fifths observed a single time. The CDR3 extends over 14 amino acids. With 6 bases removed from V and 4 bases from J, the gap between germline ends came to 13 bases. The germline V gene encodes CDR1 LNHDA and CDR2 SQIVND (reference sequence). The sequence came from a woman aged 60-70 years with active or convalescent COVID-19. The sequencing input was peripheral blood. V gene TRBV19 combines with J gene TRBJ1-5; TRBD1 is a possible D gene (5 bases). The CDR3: CASSGTGGNQPQHF. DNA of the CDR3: TGTGCCAGTAGCGGGACGGGGGGTAATCAGCCCCAGCATTTT.